These T cell receptor beta chains were read from a single sample in a study of beta chain features in type 1 diabetes. Sequencing was performed with immunoSEQ multiplex PCR; in TCRdb, only in-frame clones are kept and a portion is missing. The table has 240,000 or so clones, around 21% seen once; the top ten hold 0.028%. Sequenced: naive CD4+ T cells from blood. The receptors were sampled from a woman in her forties with type 1 diabetes. Both conserved end residues are part of each CDR3. D genes are given only for firm matches. Clone size appears in some rows only: once, few, many, or a class for an expanded clone.

v_call: TRBV15; d_call: NA; clone_size: few; j_call: TRBJ2-3; cdr3_length: 16; cdr3_aa: CATSSGQQSSTDTQYF; cdr3_nt: TGTGCCACCAGCAGCGGACAGCAATCTAGCACAGATACGCAGTATTTT
v_call: TRBV19; d_call: TRBD2; clone_size: NA; j_call: TRBJ2-4; cdr3_length: 12; cdr3_aa: CASSSSGGLEDF; cdr3_nt: TGTGCCAGTAGCAGTAGCGGGGGCCTAGAGGACTTC
v_call: TRBV7-2; d_call: NA; clone_size: NA; j_call: TRBJ2-5; cdr3_length: 12; cdr3_aa: CASNQGGETQYF; cdr3_nt: TGTGCCAGCAACCAGGGTGGGGAGACCCAGTACTTC
v_call: TRBV2; d_call: NA; clone_size: NA; j_call: TRBJ1-1; cdr3_length: 14; cdr3_aa: CASTGGGGSTEAFF; cdr3_nt: TGTGCCAGCACCGGTGGGGGGGGTAGCACTGAAGCTTTCTTT
v_call: TRBV12-5; d_call: TRBD2; clone_size: few; j_call: TRBJ2-1; cdr3_length: 16; cdr3_aa: CASGLDPGLEYNEQFF; cdr3_nt: TGTGCTAGTGGTTTGGATCCGGGACTAGAGTACAATGAGCAGTTCTTC
v_call: TRBV29-1; d_call: TRBD1; clone_size: few; j_call: TRBJ2-4; cdr3_length: 15; cdr3_aa: CSVEERTGRRNIQYF; cdr3_nt: TGCAGCGTTGAAGAGCGGACAGGGAGGAGAAACATTCAGTACTTC
v_call: TRBV29-1; d_call: NA; clone_size: few; j_call: TRBJ2-7; cdr3_length: 13; cdr3_aa: CSVEAPTSYEQYF; cdr3_nt: TGCAGCGTTGAAGCGCCGACTTCCTACGAGCAGTACTTC
v_call: TRBV18; d_call: NA; clone_size: NA; j_call: TRBJ2-2; cdr3_length: 16; cdr3_aa: CASSPMLIQRSGELFF; cdr3_nt: TGTGCCAGCTCACCTATGCTTATCCAGCGTAGCGGGGAGCTGTTTTTT
v_call: TRBV2; d_call: NA; clone_size: NA; j_call: TRBJ2-5; cdr3_length: 13; cdr3_aa: CASSDRGAKTQYF; cdr3_nt: TGTGCCAGCAGTGATCGGGGGGCGAAGACCCAGTACTTC
v_call: TRBV7-2; d_call: TRBD1; clone_size: few; j_call: TRBJ2-7; cdr3_length: 14; cdr3_aa: CASSWDRGHYEQYF; cdr3_nt: TGTGCCAGCAGCTGGGACAGGGGGCACTACGAGCAGTACTTC
v_call: TRBV29-1; d_call: NA; clone_size: once; j_call: TRBJ2-1; cdr3_length: 13; cdr3_aa: CSASWGDLNEQFF; cdr3_nt: TGCAGCGCGAGTTGGGGGGACTTAAATGAGCAGTTCTTC
v_call: TRBV18; d_call: NA; clone_size: NA; j_call: TRBJ1-1; cdr3_length: 13; cdr3_aa: CASSRDSGTEAFF; cdr3_nt: TGTGCCAGCTCACGTGACAGCGGGACTGAAGCTTTCTTT
v_call: TRBV20-1; d_call: TRBD2; clone_size: few; j_call: TRBJ2-1; cdr3_length: 11; cdr3_aa: CSAIAGALRFF; cdr3_nt: TGCAGTGCTATAGCGGGGGCCCTCAGGTTCTTC
v_call: TRBV15; d_call: NA; clone_size: NA; j_call: TRBJ2-1; cdr3_length: 15; cdr3_aa: CATSREADGWGEQFF; cdr3_nt: TGTGCCACCAGCAGAGAAGCGGACGGCTGGGGTGAGCAGTTCTTC
v_call: TRBV7-2; d_call: TRBD2; clone_size: NA; j_call: TRBJ2-4; cdr3_length: 15; cdr3_aa: CASSPERSGRHIQYF; cdr3_nt: TGTGCCAGCAGCCCAGAGAGAAGCGGGAGGCACATTCAGTACTTC
v_call: TRBV7-2; d_call: NA; clone_size: few; j_call: TRBJ2-3; cdr3_length: 15; cdr3_aa: CASSSSQTGGDTQYF; cdr3_nt: TGTGCCAGCAGCTCAAGCCAGACTGGGGGGGATACGCAGTATTTT
v_call: TRBV18; d_call: NA; clone_size: few; j_call: TRBJ2-5; cdr3_length: 13; cdr3_aa: CASSPGEQETQYF; cdr3_nt: TGTGCCAGCTCACCGGGAGAACAAGAGACCCAGTACTTC
v_call: TRBV27; d_call: NA; clone_size: once; j_call: TRBJ2-4; cdr3_length: 16; cdr3_aa: CASSYYRVHVGNIQYF; cdr3_nt: TGTGCCAGCAGTTACTATAGAGTCCATGTCGGAAACATTCAGTACTTC
v_call: TRBV7-2; d_call: TRBD1; clone_size: few; j_call: TRBJ1-2; cdr3_length: 13; cdr3_aa: CASTGDRLYGYTF; cdr3_nt: TGTGCCAGCACTGGGGACAGGCTCTATGGCTACACCTTC
v_call: TRBV27; d_call: TRBD1; clone_size: NA; j_call: TRBJ1-1; cdr3_length: 14; cdr3_aa: CASSLGQGFAEAFF; cdr3_nt: TGTGCCAGCAGTTTGGGACAGGGGTTCGCTGAAGCTTTCTTT
v_call: TRBV9; d_call: TRBD2; clone_size: NA; j_call: TRBJ2-3; cdr3_length: 16; cdr3_aa: CASSVGTSGSTDTQYF; cdr3_nt: TGTGCCAGCAGCGTGGGGACTAGCGGGTCCACAGATACGCAGTATTTT
v_call: TRBV30; d_call: TRBD1; clone_size: NA; j_call: TRBJ2-1; cdr3_length: 13; cdr3_aa: CAWGRGQGNEQFF; cdr3_nt: TGTGCCTGGGGGAGAGGACAGGGGAATGAGCAGTTCTTC
v_call: TRBV19; d_call: NA; clone_size: few; j_call: TRBJ2-7; cdr3_length: 14; cdr3_aa: CASSIRAGGDEQYF; cdr3_nt: TGTGCCAGTAGTATCAGGGCCGGAGGGGACGAGCAGTACTTC
v_call: TRBV30; d_call: NA; clone_size: few; j_call: TRBJ1-5; cdr3_length: 14; cdr3_aa: CAWQKDSRNQPQHF; cdr3_nt: TGTGCCTGGCAAAAGGACTCGAGAAATCAGCCCCAGCATTTT
v_call: TRBV29-1; d_call: NA; clone_size: few; j_call: TRBJ1-1; cdr3_length: 14; cdr3_aa: CSVEPRLQSTEAFF; cdr3_nt: TGCAGCGTTGAACCGCGTTTACAGAGTACTGAAGCTTTCTTT
v_call: TRBV28; d_call: NA; clone_size: few; j_call: TRBJ1-5; cdr3_length: 12; cdr3_aa: CASTLQNQPQHF; cdr3_nt: TGTGCCAGCACCCTTCAGAATCAGCCCCAGCATTTT
v_call: TRBV10-3; d_call: TRBD1; clone_size: NA; j_call: TRBJ2-5; cdr3_length: 15; cdr3_aa: CAISVRTGGQETQYF; cdr3_nt: TGTGCCATCAGTGTTAGGACAGGGGGCCAAGAGACCCAGTACTTC
v_call: TRBV5-4; d_call: TRBD2; clone_size: NA; j_call: TRBJ2-7; cdr3_length: 16; cdr3_aa: CASSLSGLAGAYEQYF; cdr3_nt: TGTGCCAGCAGCTTGTCTGGACTAGCGGGAGCATACGAGCAGTACTTC
v_call: TRBV20-1; d_call: NA; clone_size: NA; j_call: TRBJ2-1; cdr3_length: 10; cdr3_aa: CSAQSRVQFF; cdr3_nt: TGCAGTGCTCAGTCTAGAGTGCAGTTCTTC
v_call: TRBV29-1; d_call: TRBD1; clone_size: NA; j_call: TRBJ2-2; cdr3_length: 15; cdr3_aa: CSVGRGQGNTGELFF; cdr3_nt: TGCAGCGTTGGGAGGGGACAGGGAAACACCGGGGAGCTGTTTTTT
v_call: TRBV6-4; d_call: TRBD1; clone_size: NA; j_call: TRBJ1-5; cdr3_length: 14; cdr3_aa: CASSPTGGGQPQHF; cdr3_nt: TGTGCCAGCAGTCCCACAGGGGGCGGTCAGCCCCAGCATTTT
v_call: TRBV6-6; d_call: NA; clone_size: NA; j_call: TRBJ2-7; cdr3_length: 13; cdr3_aa: CASSYSASGEQYF; cdr3_nt: TGTGCCAGCAGTTACTCGGCGTCCGGGGAGCAGTACTTC
v_call: TRBV7-3; d_call: TRBD2; clone_size: NA; j_call: TRBJ2-3; cdr3_length: 15; cdr3_aa: CASSTLAGEGDTQYF; cdr3_nt: TGTGCCAGCAGCACCTTAGCGGGAGAGGGAGATACGCAGTATTTT
v_call: TRBV5-6; d_call: NA; clone_size: NA; j_call: TRBJ1-1; cdr3_length: 13; cdr3_aa: CASSFPGNTEAFF; cdr3_nt: TGTGCCAGCAGCTTTCCAGGTAACACTGAAGCTTTCTTT
v_call: TRBV7-3; d_call: NA; clone_size: NA; j_call: TRBJ2-1; cdr3_length: 14; cdr3_aa: CASSSPSRGDEQFF; cdr3_nt: TGTGCCAGCAGCTCCCCGTCACGAGGAGATGAGCAGTTCTTC
v_call: TRBV2; d_call: NA; clone_size: few; j_call: TRBJ1-5; cdr3_length: 13; cdr3_aa: CASSRDGNQPQHF; cdr3_nt: TGTGCCAGCAGTCGCGACGGGAATCAGCCCCAGCATTTT
v_call: TRBV5-6; d_call: NA; clone_size: NA; j_call: TRBJ2-5; cdr3_length: 13; cdr3_aa: CATRRQGSQTQYF; cdr3_nt: TGTGCCACCCGAAGGCAGGGTTCGCAGACCCAGTACTTC
v_call: TRBV9; d_call: NA; clone_size: NA; j_call: TRBJ1-1; cdr3_length: 13; cdr3_aa: CASSGGRNTEAFF; cdr3_nt: TGTGCCAGCAGCGGTGGGCGGAACACTGAAGCTTTCTTT
v_call: TRBV15; d_call: TRBD1; clone_size: NA; j_call: TRBJ1-1; cdr3_length: 14; cdr3_aa: CATSRQGGNTEAFF; cdr3_nt: TGTGCCACCAGCAGACAGGGGGGTAACACTGAAGCTTTCTTT
v_call: TRBV9; d_call: NA; clone_size: NA; j_call: TRBJ1-3; cdr3_length: 18; cdr3_aa: CASSVSSWAGTPGNTIYF; cdr3_nt: TGTGCCAGCAGCGTGAGTAGCTGGGCCGGGACACCTGGAAACACCATATATTTT
v_call: TRBV2; d_call: NA; clone_size: NA; j_call: TRBJ2-7; cdr3_length: 13; cdr3_aa: CASSETGEHEQYF; cdr3_nt: TGTGCCAGCAGTGAAACGGGAGAGCACGAGCAGTACTTC
v_call: TRBV5-1; d_call: NA; clone_size: few; j_call: TRBJ1-5; cdr3_length: 16; cdr3_aa: CASSLDGGGSGQPQHF; cdr3_nt: TGCGCCAGCAGCTTGGATGGGGGGGGTTCGGGTCAGCCCCAGCATTTT